Described below is a single T cell receptor beta chain sequence and its context. V lost 0 bases and J lost 10; bases outside the gene matches: 6. The CDR3 runs 14 residues. Looked up from germline, CDR1 is MNHNS and CDR2 is SASEGT. This sample stems from a study of blood T cell repertoires in COVID-19. Study background: Samples representing acute and convalescent COVID-19 were sourced from the United States, Italy and Spain.

Assay: immunoSEQ multiplex PCR; the TCRdb copy retains only in-frame clones and omits some. Of about 280,000 clones listed, about 85% were seen once; the top ten hold roughly 13%. Sequencing input: peripheral blood. This TCR was recovered from a human donor in a cohort sampled during active COVID-19. The V gene is TRBV6-1, the J gene TRBJ2-1; TRBD2 matches at 7 bases. DNA of the CDR3: TGTGCCAGCAGTGAAGCGTGGGGAGGGAACGAGCAGTTCTTC. Translation gives CASSEAWGGNEQFF.